These T cell receptor beta chains were read from a single sample in a study of blood T cell repertoires in COVID-19. TCRdb's copy holds only in-frame clones and misses some; the assay was immunoSEQ multiplex PCR. The sample holds over 200,000 clones, roughly 80% seen once. The sequencing input was peripheral blood. The receptors here all came from an elderly woman with acute or convalescent COVID-19. CDR3s include the opening cysteine and the closing phenylalanine or tryptophan. The order of the fields is V gene, clone size, J gene, D gene, CDR3 DNA, CDR3 protein. The D gene is left open where the match is weak. Clone size is not always given. Where it is, it says once, few, many or a class for expanded clones.

TRBV29-1,once,TRBJ2-2,NA,TGCAGCGCTGGCTGGAGCGGGGAGCTGTTTTTT,CSAGWSGELFF
TRBV7-8,NA,TRBJ1-5,NA,TGTGCCAGCAGCTCCCCAGGGAATCAGCCCCAGCATTTT,CASSSPGNQPQHF
TRBV5-4,few,TRBJ1-4,NA,TGTGCCAGCAGCTTGGGAACCCAGGGAGGCGAAAAACTGTTTTTT,CASSLGTQGGEKLFF
TRBV6-5,NA,TRBJ1-1,TRBD1,TGTGCCAGCAGTTCGGACAGGGAGGAGAACACTGAAGCTTTCTTT,CASSSDREENTEAFF
TRBV5-1,NA,TRBJ1-1,TRBD1,TGCGCCAGCAGCTCCGGACAGGGAAAGACTGAAGCTTTCTTT,CASSSGQGKTEAFF
TRBV15,NA,TRBJ2-2,TRBD1,TGTGCCACCAGCAACCGGGACAGGGGAATCACCGGGGAGCTGTTTTTT,CATSNRDRGITGELFF
TRBV11-1,once,TRBJ2-7,TRBD1,TGTGCCAGCAGCTTAGGTCAGGGGGATTACGAGCAGTACTTC,CASSLGQGDYEQYF
TRBV18,NA,TRBJ2-2,NA,TGTGCCAGCTCACCAGCTACGAACACCGGGGAGCTGTTTTTT,CASSPATNTGELFF
TRBV12-5,few,TRBJ2-6,NA,TGTGCTAGTCTGAGGGGGGGCTTCGGCTCTGGGGCCAACGTCCTGACTTTC,CASLRGGFGSGANVLTF
TRBV7-3,once,TRBJ1-2,TRBD1,TGTGCCAGCAGCTTAACGGGACAGGGGTTCTATGGCTACACCTTC,CASSLTGQGFYGYTF
TRBV12-3/TRBV12-4,NA,TRBJ2-2,NA,TGTGCCAGCACCCTAGGAGGGGGGGAGCTGTTTTTT,CASTLGGGELFF
TRBV28,few,TRBJ1-4,TRBD1,TGTGCCAGCAGTTTATTAGGACAGGGGGGAGAAAAACTGTTTTTT,CASSLLGQGGEKLFF
TRBV19,NA,TRBJ1-3,NA,TGTGCCAGTAGAATTTCGCGGGAAGCCTCTGGAAACACCATATATTTT,CASRISREASGNTIYF
TRBV5-1,few,TRBJ1-1,NA,TGCGCCAGCAGCGATCTTAAGGGGGACACTGAAGCTTTCTTT,CASSDLKGDTEAFF
TRBV29-1,few,TRBJ1-3,TRBD1,TGCAGCGTTGATGAGGGGGCCGGAAACACCATATATTTT,CSVDEGAGNTIYF
TRBV7-8,once,TRBJ2-3,TRBD2,TGTGCCAGCAGCTTAATTACTAGCGGATCCACAGATACGCAGTATTTT,CASSLITSGSTDTQYF
TRBV7-9,NA,TRBJ1-1,NA,TGTGCCAGCACCTCGGGAGTCTCGAACACTGAAGCTTTCTTT,CASTSGVSNTEAFF
TRBV6-6,NA,TRBJ2-2,NA,TGTGCCAGCAGAGACAGCAACACCGGGGAGCTGTTTTTT,CASRDSNTGELFF
TRBV5-1,NA,TRBJ2-3,TRBD2,TGCGCCAGCAGACCTAGGACTAGCCCAGGCACAGATACGCAGTATTTT,CASRPRTSPGTDTQYF
TRBV7-2,NA,TRBJ2-6,NA,TGTGCCAGCAGCCCATCCTCTGGGGCCAACGTCCTGACTTTC,CASSPSSGANVLTF
TRBV5-1,NA,TRBJ2-1,TRBD2,TGCGCCAGCAGCTTCCTAGCGGGGGGAGACAATGAGCAGTTCTTC,CASSFLAGGDNEQFF
TRBV29-1,NA,TRBJ2-5,NA,TGCAGCGTTGAAGACGTTGGGGGGAGATGGACCCAGTACTTC,CSVEDVGGRWTQYF
TRBV29-1,NA,TRBJ1-1,NA,TGCAGCGTTGGGACAGCTCGGAACACTGAAGCTTTCTTT,CSVGTARNTEAFF
TRBV7-2,few,TRBJ2-7,TRBD2,TGTGCCAGCAGCTTAGCTCTAGCGGGGTCCTCCTACGAGCAGTACTTC,CASSLALAGSSYEQYF
TRBV27,NA,TRBJ2-7,NA,TGTGCCAGCAGTTTAGGGGACGGGGGCTACGAGCAGTACTTC,CASSLGDGGYEQYF
TRBV2,NA,TRBJ1-5,NA,TGTGCCAGCAGTGAAATTAGAAACCCACGGAGCAATCAGCCCCAGCATTTT,CASSEIRNPRSNQPQHF
TRBV12-5,NA,TRBJ2-2,NA,TGTGCTAGTGGTCTTGGCGGAGGGGGGGCCACCGGGGAGCTGTTTTTT,CASGLGGGGATGELFF
TRBV5-6,NA,TRBJ1-1,NA,TGTGCCAGCAGCTTGGTTCTGGAGCCATCCATTGGCTCTGAAGCTTTCTTT,CASSLVLEPSIGSEAFF
TRBV18,NA,TRBJ2-7,NA,TGTGCCAGCTCACCAACGGCCTCGGGAATGGAAAACTACGAGCAGTACTTC,CASSPTASGMENYEQYF
TRBV7-9,few,TRBJ2-7,TRBD2,TGTGCCAGCAGCTCCGGACTAGCGGGAGTCAACGAGCAGTACTTC,CASSSGLAGVNEQYF
TRBV11-2,NA,TRBJ2-3,NA,TGTGCCAGCAGCTTAGCCCGGCAGGCCCTTAGCACAGATACGCAGTATTTT,CASSLARQALSTDTQYF
TRBV27,NA,TRBJ2-3,NA,TGTGCCAGCAGTTTAATGGGGCGCAAGAGCACAGATACGCAGTATTTT,CASSLMGRKSTDTQYF
TRBV5-4,NA,TRBJ1-2,TRBD1,TGTGCCAGCAGCACGCAGGGGGTACTTGGCTACACCTTC,CASSTQGVLGYTF
TRBV6-5,NA,TRBJ2-6,NA,TGTGCCAGCAAGACATCTGGGGCCAACGTCCTGACTTTC,CASKTSGANVLTF
TRBV11-3,NA,TRBJ2-1,TRBD1,TGTGCCAGCAGCTTAGATTCTGGGACAGGGGCTCTCTATGAGCAGTTCTTC,CASSLDSGTGALYEQFF
TRBV7-3,NA,TRBJ2-3,TRBD2,TGTGCCAGCAGCTTGGGACTAGCGGCTAGCACAGATACGCAGTATTTT,CASSLGLAASTDTQYF
TRBV7-9,NA,TRBJ1-2,NA,TGTGCCAGCAGCTTAGTAGGAGGGGTCTTTTATGGCTACACCTTC,CASSLVGGVFYGYTF
TRBV7-3,NA,TRBJ2-7,TRBD1,TGTGCCAGCAGCTCCCAGGGGGCAGGCTACGAGCAGTACTTC,CASSSQGAGYEQYF
TRBV6-1,NA,TRBJ2-3,TRBD1,TGTGCCAGCAGTGAAGGGACAGGGGCTCCCACAGATACGCAGTATTTT,CASSEGTGAPTDTQYF
TRBV30,NA,TRBJ1-4,NA,TGTGCCTGGAGTGTAGGGCAGGGGCTGGGAAATGAAAAACTGTTTTTT,CAWSVGQGLGNEKLFF
TRBV5-5,NA,TRBJ1-1,NA,TGTGCCAGCAGCTTAATCCCGGGGAGTGAAGCTTTCTTT,CASSLIPGSEAFF
TRBV29-1,NA,TRBJ2-1,TRBD2,TGCAGCGTCCACCTAACACTAGCGGGGCTCTCCTACAATGAGCAGTTCTTC,CSVHLTLAGLSYNEQFF
TRBV5-6,once,TRBJ2-1,NA,TGTGCCAGCAGCCTCACGGGGAACTACAATGAGCAGTTCTTC,CASSLTGNYNEQFF
TRBV27,NA,TRBJ1-2,TRBD1,TGTGCCAGCCGGACAGGGGGCGGCTATGGCTACACCTTC,CASRTGGGYGYTF
TRBV2,NA,TRBJ2-1,NA,TGTGCCAGCAGTACGACAGGCTACAATGAGCAGTTCTTC,CASSTTGYNEQFF
TRBV4-1,NA,TRBJ1-3,NA,TGCGCCAGCAGCCAAGGACAGCTAATCTCTGGAAACACCATATATTTT,CASSQGQLISGNTIYF
TRBV10-3,NA,TRBJ2-2,TRBD1,TGTGCCATCAGTGAGCTCGGGACAGATACCGGGGAGCTGTTTTTT,CAISELGTDTGELFF
TRBV5-1,NA,TRBJ1-2,NA,TGCGCCAGCAGCCCGGACATATCTGGCTACACCTTC,CASSPDISGYTF
TRBV24-1,NA,TRBJ2-5,NA,TGTGCCACCAGTGATCAACAGGGTGTAGAAAAAGAGACCCAGTACTTC,CATSDQQGVEKETQYF
TRBV28,NA,TRBJ2-7,NA,TGTGCCAGCAGTTTACCCGGGATCGGCTACGAGCAGTACTTC,CASSLPGIGYEQYF
TRBV19,NA,TRBJ1-2,TRBD1,TGTGCCAGTAGCCCCCCGGGACAGGGGGTAGACGGCTACACCTTC,CASSPPGQGVDGYTF
TRBV3-1/TRBV3-2,few,TRBJ2-3,NA,TGTGCCAGCAGCCAGGCACGGAGGGACACAGATACGCAGTATTTT,CASSQARRDTDTQYF
TRBV15,NA,TRBJ2-7,NA,TGTGCCACCAGCAGAGATCGGGGCAGGGGCTACGAGCAGTACTTC,CATSRDRGRGYEQYF
TRBV5-1,NA,TRBJ1-6,NA,TGCGCCAGCAGCTTGGCCGGGTCGAGCTCCTATAATTCACCCCTCCACTTT,CASSLAGSSSYNSPLHF
TRBV6-5,NA,TRBJ1-1,NA,TGTGCCAGCAGGCAGGGTTTTTTTTCGGAAGCTTTCTTT,CASRQGFFSEAFF